Presented here are 3 T cell receptor beta chains from one specimen sequenced in a study of T cells in Graves' hyperthyroidism and ophthalmopathy. Amplification of TCR beta CDR3 regions used RNA as the template. Carried out on the TCR CDR3, a first-round RT-PCR used the HTBI primer set. TCRdb called the multiplex PCR reads again in MiXCR, with one record for every CDR3 protein. The sample holds approximately 620,000 distinct CDR3 sequences, 16% seen once. The specimen was blood. These receptors came from a woman aged 40 to 50 with Graves' ophthalmopathy.

This clonotype was counted between two and nine times. This sequence joins TRBV27 and TRBJ2-7; D gene ambiguous. The germline V gene encodes CDR1 MNHEY and CDR2 SMNVEV (reference sequence). The CDR3 is made up of 12 amino acids. V shed 8 bases and J shed 2 bases, with 10 bases lying between them. The CDR3 region has the DNA TGTGCCAGCGGACCGATACCCTACGAGCAGTACTTC. Translated: CASGPIPYEQYF.

This clonotype was detected many times. V and J are TRBV20-1 and TRBJ2-1; 13 positions agree with TRBD2. With V trimmed by 1 base and J by 7 bases, 10 bases remained unmatched. The CDR3 has 17 residues. The germline V gene encodes CDR1 DFQATT and CDR2 SNEGSKA (reference sequence). CDR3 residues: CSARAGLAGVRRNEQFF. DNA for the CDR3: TGCAGTGCTAGAGCTGGACTAGCGGGAGTGAGGAGGAATGAGCAGTTCTTC.

This clonotype was recorded at least ten times. This sequence joins TRBV3-1 and TRBJ1-1; D gene unclear. V shed 1 base and J shed 2 bases, with 8 bases lying between them. CDR3 length: 14 residues. Germline values: CDR1 LGHDT, CDR2 YNNKEL (reference sequence). CDR3 amino acids: CASSQVGSNTEAFF. The CDR3 nucleotides are TGTGCCAGCAGCCAAGTTGGCAGCAACACTGAAGCTTTCTTT. Full variable domain (missing parts from reference TRBV3-1 and TRBJ1-1): DTAVSQTPKYLVTQMGNDKSIKCEQNLGHDTMYWYKQDSKKFLKIMFSYNNKELIINETVPNRFSPKSPDKAHLNLHINSLELGDSAVYFCASSQVGSNTEAFFGQGTRLTVV.